The 24 T cell receptor beta chains presented below share a single source sample, sequenced in a study of CD8 T cells in Susac syndrome. Reverse transcription used about 0.45 to 1 ug RNA and random hexamers. Each CDR3 protein gets one entry after TCRdb re-called the immunoSEQ multiplex PCR reads with MiXCR. The table has around 170,000 distinct CDR3 sequences, approximately 95% seen once; the top ten hold around 0.16%. Sequenced material: CD8+ T cells from PBMCs. These receptors were taken from a human donor with Susac syndrome.

The rearrangement uses TRBV4-2 and TRBJ2-1; 10 bases are a match to TRBD2. Unmatched junction bases numbered 14, after V lost 3 bases and J lost 6 bases. Germline-derived CDR1 and CDR2 are LGHNA and YNFKEQ. CDR3 length: 18 amino acids. In DNA, the CDR3 is TGTGCCAGCAGCCACGCACCGGAGGTCGCTAGCGGGAGCAATGAGCAGTTCTTC. It encodes CASSHAPEVASGSNEQFF.

The V call is TRBV16, the J call TRBJ1-6; D is undetermined. The CDR3 covers 16 residues. Looked up from germline, CDR1 is KGHSY and CDR2 is FQNENV. V was trimmed by 7 bases and J by 2 bases, leaving 15 bases between them. In DNA form, the CDR3 reads TGTGCCAGCAAACCAACTCCGGGCGCCTATAATTCACCCCTCCACTTT. Its translation: CASKPTPGAYNSPLHF.

The chain joins TRBV6-2 or TRBV6-3 to TRBJ2-1; 8 bases are shared with TRBD2. CDR3 length equals 12 residues. Per germline, CDR1 MNHEY and CDR2 SVGEGT. The J segment lost 13 bases and the V segment lost 5 bases, leaving 7 bases of the junction unmatched. The CDR3 loop reads CASSPGTRIQFF. The CDR3 DNA follows: TGTGCCAGCAGTCCCGGGACTAGGATTCAGTTCTTC.

The chain carries TRBV11-2 and TRBJ2-3, with 9 bases matching TRBD2. Trimming cost V 0 bases and J 0 bases; bases outside gene matches: 10. Germline V gives CDR1 SGHAT, CDR2 FQNNGV. The CDR3 contains 19 residues. CDR3 in amino acids: CASSLEPAGGITSTDTQYF. Here the CDR3 DNA reads TGTGCCAGCAGCTTAGAGCCAGCGGGGGGAATCACTAGCACAGATACGCAGTATTTT.

A single count supports this clonotype. The chain joins TRBV27 to TRBJ2-1; no clear D gene. The germline V and J ends were trimmed by 3 bases and 6 bases, with 9 bases remaining between them. Germline assignment: CDR1 MNHEY and CDR2 SMNVEV (reference sequence). There are 13 residues in the CDR3. CDR3 in DNA: TGTGCCAGCAGTTTGGTGACATTCAATGAGCAGTTCTTC. It translates to CASSLVTFNEQFF.

This chain's CDR3 is CASRKGGEGVTDTQYF. In DNA, the CDR3 is TGCGCCAGCCGCAAGGGGGGGGAGGGAGTGACAGATACGCAGTATTTT. J is TRBJ2-3 and V is TRBV4-1, with D maybe TRBD2 (7 bases). The CDR3 is 16 residues long. The ends were cut back, 8 bases at V and 3 bases at J, with 21 bases in the middle. CDR1 and CDR2 (germline): MGHRA, YSYEKL.

The chain carries TRBV9 and TRBJ2-1, with D unresolved. The V and J ends lost 0 bases and 9 bases respectively, with 13 bases between them. The CDR3 is 14 amino acids. Germline V gives CDR1 SGDLS, CDR2 YYNGEE. The CDR3, as DNA: TGTGCCAGCAGCGTAGGAATCCCCCCGGTTGAGCAGTTCTTC. This gives the protein CASSVGIPPVEQFF.

This chain links TRBV3-1 with TRBJ1-2; unclear D gene. The CDR3 covers 13 residues. V was cut by 0 bases and J by 8 bases, with 10 bases left in between. CDR1 is LGHDT and CDR2 is YNNKEL in the germline V gene (reference sequence). In nucleotides, the CDR3 is TGTGCCAGCAGCCAAGAAGGCGGTGGGGGCTACACCTTC. Translating it yields CASSQEGGGGYTF.

V and J are TRBV27 and TRBJ2-5; D ambiguous. This CDR3 is 14 amino acids long. Germline CDR1 reads MNHEY; CDR2 reads SMNVEV (reference sequence). Trimming pared 3 bases from V and 4 bases from J, leaving 12 bases between. Here the CDR3 DNA reads TGTGCCAGCAGTTTTAGTGTTACGGGAGAGACCCAGTACTTC. This sequence encodes CASSFSVTGETQYF.

The chain joins TRBV9 to TRBJ2-7; D call uncertain. The CDR3 covers 14 residues. CDR1 is SGDLS, CDR2 YYNGEE, per germline. The V gene lost 0 bases and the J gene lost 0 bases, with 7 bases spanning the gap. This chain's CDR3 is CASSVGKRSYEQYF. The DNA of the CDR3 is TGTGCCAGCAGCGTAGGAAAGCGCTCCTACGAGCAGTACTTC.

The chain recombines TRBV5-4 with TRBJ1-5; no reliable D call. In germline, CDR1 is SGHNT, CDR2 YYREEE (reference sequence). This CDR3 contains 13 residues. The V end was cut by 2 bases, the J end by 4 bases, with 7 bases between. CDR3 bases: TGTGCCAGCAGCTTTAGCCCAAATCAGCCCCAGCATTTT. This gives the protein CASSFSPNQPQHF.

This clonotype was seen just once. V is TRBV29-1 and J is TRBJ2-7; TRBD2 might be the D (6 bases). V lost 3 bases, J lost 6 bases, and 12 bases lay in between. Germline V gene sequence: CDR1 SQVTM, CDR2 ANQGSEA. The CDR3 extends over 12 amino acids. The CDR3 sequence: CSVDVGAGEQYF. The CDR3 nucleotides are TGCAGCGTTGATGTGGGAGCGGGCGAGCAGTACTTC.

The J gene is TRBJ2-3, the V gene TRBV11-2; D unresolved. Trimming took 1 base from V and 0 from J, leaving 8 bases between them. Germline V lookup: CDR1 SGHAT, CDR2 FQNNGV. The length of the CDR3 is 15 residues. The CDR3 sequence is CASSLGSLSTDTQYF. Written as DNA, the CDR3 is TGTGCCAGCAGCTTAGGCAGTCTTAGCACAGATACGCAGTATTTT.

The chain is built from TRBV5-6 and TRBJ2-5; D might be TRBD2 (6 bases). The CDR3 spans 13 residues. Trimming took off 7 bases at V and 2 bases at J, with 12 bases between the two ends. Germline-derived CDR1 and CDR2 are SGHDT and YYEEEE. In DNA, the CDR3 is TGTGCCAGCGGATATGGGGGGCAAGAGACCCAGTACTTC. Its protein is CASGYGGQETQYF.

V and J are TRBV30 and TRBJ1-4; the D gene is possibly TRBD1 (6 bases). The CDR3 runs to 13 residues. V was shortened by 2 bases and J by 7 bases, with 11 bases between the two germline ends. Germline-derived CDR1 and CDR2 are GTSNPN and SVGIG (reference sequence). Written as DNA, the CDR3 is TGTGCCTGGAGTATGACCAGGGGTGAAAAACTGTTTTTT. Translating gives CAWSMTRGEKLFF.

The CDR3 spells CASSSPGGGQPQHF. CDR3 nucleotide sequence: TGTGCCAGCAGTTCACCTGGGGGCGGACAGCCCCAGCATTTT. The V and J genes are TRBV27 and TRBJ1-5; a weak D match, TRBD1 (6 bases). Germline-derived CDR1 and CDR2 are MNHEY and SMNVEV (reference sequence). There are 14 residues in the CDR3. The V and J ends lost 4 bases and 7 bases respectively, with 14 bases between them.

CDR3 nucleotide sequence: TGCGCCAGCAGCTCGGGATGGGGAGGGGAGACCCAGTACTTC. Translation: CASSSGWGGETQYF. The chain has TRBV5-1 and TRBJ2-5, with TRBD2 matching over 7 bases. Germline CDR1 reads SGHRS; CDR2 reads YFSETQ. The CDR3 totals 14 residues. V lost 3 bases, J lost 5 bases, and 7 bases stayed unmatched.

V and J are TRBV25-1 and TRBJ1-5, with D unclear. The length of the CDR3 is 12 residues. Trimming removed 2 bases at V and 7 bases at J, with 6 bases between. Germline V CDR1 and CDR2: MGHDK, SYGVNS. CDR3 nucleotide sequence: TGTGCCAGCAGTGAAACGGGGCAGCCCCAGCATTTT. Translated, it gives CASSETGQPQHF.

The CDR3 nucleotides are TGTGCCAGCAGTTTAACCGGGACAGATGGCTACACCTTC. Protein: CASSLTGTDGYTF. The V and J genes are TRBV28 and TRBJ1-2, with 7 bases fitting TRBD1. CDR3 length: 13 amino acids. The germline V gene has CDR1 MDHEN and CDR2 SYDVKM. The junction had 3 bases not matched to a gene; V was cut back by 2 bases and J by 6 bases.

This chain joins TRBV4-1 and TRBJ2-3; D gene ambiguous. The CDR3 length is 14 residues. Germline V gene sequence: CDR1 MGHRA, CDR2 YSYEKL. V was shortened by 7 bases and J by 3 bases, with 14 bases between the two germline ends. The chain's CDR3 is CASMAHVTTDTQYF. In nucleotides, the CDR3 is TGCGCCAGCATGGCCCACGTGACGACAGATACGCAGTATTTT.

The genes are TRBV20-1 and TRBJ2-7; 11 positions agree with TRBD2. In germline, CDR1 is DFQATT, CDR2 SNEGSKA (reference sequence). The CDR3 is 14 amino acids. V lost 6 bases and J lost 3; bases outside the gene matches: 7. In DNA, the CDR3 is TGCAGTGCGGGCGGGACTAGCGGTTACTACGAGCAGTACTTC. Its translation: CSAGGTSGYYEQYF.

The rearrangement joins TRBV5-1 to TRBJ1-5; 9 positions agree with TRBD1. The CDR3 runs to 14 residues. After removal of 3 bases from V and 7 bases from J, the junction contained 5 bases not matched to a gene. Germline CDR1 reads SGHRS; CDR2 reads YFSETQ. DNA of the CDR3: TGCGCCAGCAGCTCTACAGGGGGCGGCCAGCCCCAGCATTTT. It specifies CASSSTGGGQPQHF.

The chain employs TRBV19 and TRBJ2-1; D unclear. This CDR3 is 16 amino acids long. The germline V and J ends were trimmed by 2 bases and 5 bases, with 16 bases remaining between them. Germline V CDR1 and CDR2: LNHDA, SQIVND (reference sequence). In DNA, the CDR3 is TGTGCCAGTAGTATAAGTTTGGCTTTAGGGAACAATGAGCAGTTCTTC. The encoded protein is CASSISLALGNNEQFF.

The rearrangement joins TRBV10-3 to TRBJ2-1; D ambiguous. There are 13 residues in the CDR3. The V end lost 3 bases, the J end lost 8 bases, and 11 bases lay between the germline ends. Germline V gene data show CDR1 as ENHRY and CDR2 as SYGVKD. CDR3 sequence (DNA): TGTGCCATCAGTGACCAGCCGAAGGATGAGCAGTTCTTC. It encodes CAISDQPKDEQFF.